The following is a T cell receptor (beta chain) sequence with its context. These data come from a study of OX40 agonist ivuxolimab in advanced cancers. Generated by immunoSEQ multiplex PCR, the TCRdb table keeps only in-frame clones and is missing some. The sample includes nearly 80,000 clones, 70% to 85% of them seen just once. There are 15 residues in the CDR3. The V gene lost 5 bases and the J gene lost 3 bases, with 18 bases spanning the gap. Germline V gives CDR1 GTSNPN, CDR2 SVGIG (reference sequence). The gene calls are TRBV30 and TRBJ2-3; perhaps TRBD1 as D (5 bases). The input for sequencing was CD4+ or CD8+ T cells sorted from blood, taken in a trial of the OX40 agonist ivuxolimab. The sequence was collected from an adult with an advanced solid tumor such as melanoma, head and neck, liver or kidney cancer. For the CDR3, the DNA is TGTGCCTGGTCCCAGGGAAGGCTAAGGACAGATACGCAGTATTTT. This sequence encodes CAWSQGRLRTDTQYF.